This T cell receptor beta chain was obtained from a study of beta chain features in type 1 diabetes. The overall study: The patients were much like the healthy donors in age, gender and cell yields. All samples together contributed more than 90,000,000 sorted cells for examination.

There was one heparinised blood draw per donor, averaging about 116 mL. Post-sort purity exceeded 98% for all sorted populations. As to this clone: A much larger clonotype is one base distant, so this may be a read error.

This CDR3 contains 12 residues. The V end lost 3 bases, the J end lost 2 bases, and 5 bases lay between the germline ends. Germline assignment: CDR1 KGHSH and CDR2 LQKENI. What was sequenced were expressed TCRB transcripts, since all of the isolated RNA had been reverse transcribed. Sequencing used immunoSEQ multiplex PCR; TCRdb keeps in-frame clones, though not all of them. The table has some 200,000 clones, approximately 11% seen once; the top ten hold less than 1.5%. The origin of this receptor is a man younger than 30 in good health. The source material was central memory CD4+ T cells from blood. This chain links TRBV18 with TRBJ2-7; D is uncertain. The CDR3 DNA is TGTGCCAGCTCACCTGACCCCTACGAGCAGTACTTC. Amino acid sequence: CASSPDPYEQYF.